This TCR beta chain was recorded in a study of blood T cell repertoires in COVID-19. Study overall: The United States, Italy and Spain provided the acute and convalescent COVID-19 samples.

As processed by the authors: Reference gene primers were amplified, and this amplification served to estimate nucleated cell counts. Assay: immunoSEQ multiplex PCR; the TCRdb copy retains only in-frame clones and omits some. D and trimming come from the DNA, and the V and J calls and clone size come from that table. The table has fewer than 55,000 clones, 70% to 85% seen once; the top ten hold over 2%. CDR3 length: 14 residues. V was shortened by 7 bases and J by 7 bases, with 17 bases between the two germline ends. Per germline, CDR1 WSHSY and CDR2 SAAADI. Sequenced sample: peripheral blood. This sequence joins TRBV10-2 and TRBJ2-1; TRBD2 is a possible D gene (5 bases). The origin of this receptor is a man aged 45-65 years with acute or convalescent COVID-19. The CDR3 protein is CASTAGGLRNEQFF. The CDR3 bases are TGCGCCAGCACCGCGGGCGGTTTGAGAAATGAGCAGTTCTTC.